Below, 27 T cell receptor beta chains from the same sample are listed, as sequenced in a study of blood T cells in healthy people across ages. A J-beta primer mix and a sample-barcoded 5' primer were used in a second PCR of roughly 7 to 12 cycles. Using its own MiXCR run on the 5' RACE reads, TCRdb lists one record per CDR3 protein. This sample has 1.5 million to 1.9 million distinct CDR3 sequences; around 40% occur once, and the top ten carry under 5%. The sequenced sample was blood. The receptors stem from a woman in her late teens or twenties in good health.

V and J are TRBV6-2 or TRBV6-3 and TRBJ2-1; D gene ambiguous. Trimming left V 2 bases short and J 3 bases short, with 8 bases between. Germline CDR1 is MNHEY and CDR2 is SVGEGT. The CDR3 has 14 amino acids. This CDR3 reads CASSYKRNYNEQFF. CDR3 in DNA: TGTGCCAGCAGTTACAAAAGAAACTACAATGAGCAGTTCTTC.

This clonotype was recorded only once. An end of the junction does not agree with germline; a read error may underlie this. The chain combines TRBV12-3 or TRBV12-4 with TRBJ1-5, with D maybe TRBD1 (5 bases). The CDR3 runs to 15 residues. As DNA, the CDR3 is TGTACCAGCAGTCTCCAGGGATATGGCAATCAGCCCCAGCATTTT. It specifies CTSSLQGYGNQPQHF.

This clonotype has only a few counts. The V and J genes are TRBV6-2 or TRBV6-3 and TRBJ2-1; unclear D gene. The CDR3 totals 16 residues. Trimming cost V 0 bases and J 6 bases, with 15 bases left between them. CDR1 and CDR2 from the germline V gene are MNHEY and SVGEGT. The CDR3 nucleotides read TGTGCCAGCAGTTACTCTGTCGGAGTAGTCTTCAATGAGCAGTTCTTC. Protein: CASSYSVGVVFNEQFF.

The chain combines TRBV13 with TRBJ1-2; 9 nucleotides line up with TRBD1. Germline trimming cut 5 bases from V and 0 bases from J; bases unmatched to any gene: 16. The CDR3 is made up of 19 amino acids. Per the germline V gene, CDR1 is PRHDT and CDR2 is FYEKMQ (reference sequence). CDR3 sequence (DNA): TGTGCCAGCAGCCATGCTTGGCGGACAGGGGACCCGGCTAACTATGGCTACACCTTC. Translating it yields CASSHAWRTGDPANYGYTF. The full variable domain, completed using reference TRBV13 and TRBJ1-2, is AAGVIQSPRHLIKEKRETATLKCYPIPRHDTVYWYQQGPGQDPQFLISFYEKMQSDKGSIPDRFSAQQFSDYHSELNMSSLELGDSALYFCASSHAWRTGDPANYGYTFGSGTRLTVV.

This rearrangement joins TRBV7-2 to TRBJ2-1; the D is unclear. Trimming shortened V by 4 bases and J by 6 bases, and 10 bases separated the two germline ends. Germline V gives CDR1 SGHTA, CDR2 FQGNSA. CDR3 size: 13 residues. As DNA, the CDR3 is TGTGCCAGCAGCTCCATAATGAGCAATGAGCAGTTCTTC. This codes for CASSSIMSNEQFF.

J is TRBJ2-5 and V is TRBV7-8; the D is unclear. V shed 5 bases and J shed 3 bases, with 13 bases lying between them. This CDR3 contains 14 residues. Germline V gives CDR1 SGHVS, CDR2 FQNEAQ. Here the CDR3 reads CASSLQTLEETQYF. The CDR3 DNA reads TGTGCCAGCAGCCTCCAGACTCTAGAAGAGACCCAGTACTTC. Looking up the rest from reference TRBV7-8 and TRBJ2-5 gives the full variable domain: GAGVSQSPRYKVAKRGQDVALRCDPISGHVSLFWYQQALGQGPEFLTYFQNEAQLDKSGLPSDRFFAERPEGSVSTLKIQRTQQEDSAVYLCASSLQTLEETQYFGPGTRLLVL.

The V gene is TRBV7-2, the J gene TRBJ2-3; 8 bases are a match to TRBD2. Germline V CDR1 and CDR2: SGHTA, FQGNSA. Trimming cost V 3 bases and J 3 bases; bases outside gene matches: 5. The CDR3 covers 15 residues. The CDR3, as DNA: TGTGCCAGCAGCTTCGACGGGGGGGGAACAGATACGCAGTATTTT. It encodes CASSFDGGGTDTQYF.

The V gene is TRBV18, the J gene TRBJ2-3; D call uncertain. Trimming stripped 2 bases from V and 1 base from J, with 10 bases between. The CDR3 contains 15 residues. Germline V gives CDR1 KGHSH, CDR2 LQKENI. In nucleotides, the CDR3 is TGTGCCAGCTCACCAATGGAAATTCGCACAGATACGCAGTATTTT. Its translation is CASSPMEIRTDTQYF.

This chain connects TRBV12-3 or TRBV12-4 to TRBJ2-1; TRBD2 is a possible D gene (6 bases). V was clipped by 3 bases and J by 4 bases, with 16 bases between them. The CDR3 extends over 16 amino acids. CDR3 residues: CASSFTAGRRYNEQFF. The CDR3 DNA is TGTGCCAGCAGTTTTACCGCAGGGAGGAGGTACAATGAGCAGTTCTTC.

This chain connects TRBV12-3 or TRBV12-4 to TRBJ1-2; D might be TRBD1 (5 bases). V was pared by 7 bases and J by 5 bases, with 14 bases between. The CDR3 is 13 residues long. The CDR3 DNA reads as TGTGCCAGCATCTCCCGGGGACTGTATGGCTACACCTTC. This translates into CASISRGLYGYTF.

For this clonotype: A junction end diverges from the germline sequence, so it may reflect a read error. V gene TRBV6-2 or TRBV6-3 combines with J gene TRBJ2-4; D not resolved. The J call may be in error: the DNA end matches TRBJ2-7 better. Germline-derived CDR1 and CDR2 are MNHEY and SVGEGT. This CDR3 has 12 amino acids. For the CDR3, the DNA is TGTGCCAGTAGTTACCGTGCTTCCGAGCAGTACTTC. Amino acids: CASSYRASEQYF.

V gene TRBV7-2 combines with J gene TRBJ1-2; the D gene is possibly TRBD1 (5 bases). Trimming pared 5 bases from V and 4 bases from J, leaving 14 bases between. This CDR3 is 14 amino acids long. Germline CDR1 SGHTA, CDR2 FQGNSA. Written as DNA, the CDR3 is TGTGCCAGCAGCCCCGGGAGGGGCCGCTATGGCTACACCTTC. It translates to CASSPGRGRYGYTF.

The chain is built from TRBV18 and TRBJ1-2; D call uncertain. Trimming stripped 6 bases from V and 7 bases from J, with 24 bases between. CDR3 length: 16 residues. Germline V gene lookup returns CDR1 KGHSH and CDR2 LQKENI. CDR3: CASSLRPPTAPVGYTF. Written as DNA, the CDR3 is TGTGCCAGCTCTCTCCGACCTCCGACGGCCCCAGTTGGCTACACCTTC.

The chain employs TRBV25-1 and TRBJ2-3; unclear D gene. CDR3 size: 15 residues. V lost 3 bases and J 6 bases, leaving 16 bases between the germline ends. Germline values: CDR1 MGHDK, CDR2 SYGVNS. In nucleotides, the CDR3 is TGTGCCAGCAGTGACTGGGGTTTAGGTTTGGATACGCAGTATTTT. Amino acids: CASSDWGLGLDTQYF.

This clonotype was observed at least ten times. V usage is TRBV20-1 and J usage is TRBJ2-7, with D possibly matching TRBD2 (6 bases). Trimming shortened V by 3 bases and J by 1 base, and 16 bases separated the two germline ends. This CDR3 comprises 15 residues. CDR1 and CDR2 (germline): DFQATT, SNEGSKA (reference sequence). The CDR3 DNA is TGCAGTGCTAGTGCGCGGGGAGCTCGTTCCTACGAGCAGTACTTC. As protein: CSASARGARSYEQYF.

This clonotype occurred a few times. The rearrangement joins TRBV4-2 to TRBJ1-1, with D hard to call. V shed 2 bases and J shed 5 bases, with 12 bases lying between them. The CDR3 spans 14 residues. CDR1 and CDR2 (germline): LGHNA, YNFKEQ. CDR3 amino acids: CASSQHSLGTEAFF. The CDR3 DNA reads as TGTGCCAGCAGCCAACATAGCCTCGGGACTGAAGCTTTCTTT.

The chain has TRBV4-3 and TRBJ2-7; D may be TRBD1 (5 bases). The CDR3 is 14 residues long. Germline-derived CDR1 and CDR2 are LGHNA and YSLEER. Deletions cut 4 bases from V and 0 bases from J, with 10 bases between. CDR3 DNA sequence: TGCGCCAGCAGCCTTGGACACGTCTCCTACGAGCAGTACTTC. The encoded protein is CASSLGHVSYEQYF.

The rearrangement uses TRBV6-1 and TRBJ1-2, with 8 bases identical to TRBD1. The germline CDR1 and CDR2 sequences are MNHNS and SASEGT. CDR3 size: 14 residues. The V gene end was trimmed by 7 bases and the J gene end by 2 bases; junction bases not matched to a gene: 6. The CDR3 nucleotides are TGTGCCAGCACCAGACAGGGGAGAAACTATGGCTACACCTTC. Residues: CASTRQGRNYGYTF.

This chain's CDR3 is CSARERGGENIQYF. CDR3 nucleotides: TGCAGTGCTAGGGAGCGGGGGGGTGAAAACATTCAGTACTTC. This chain connects TRBV20-1 to TRBJ2-4; 10 nucleotides agree with TRBD2. CDR3 size: 14 residues. Germline V lookup: CDR1 DFQATT, CDR2 SNEGSKA (reference sequence). With V trimmed by 3 bases and J by 5 bases, 4 bases remained unmatched.

The J gene is TRBJ2-1, the V gene TRBV7-9; no definite D call. Germline V gene data show CDR1 as SEHNR and CDR2 as FQNEAQ (reference sequence). This CDR3 has 12 amino acids. V shed 5 bases and J shed 9 bases, with 11 bases lying between them. Written as DNA, the CDR3 is TGTGCCAGCAGCCCAAGCCCCTTTGAGCAGTTCTTC. Translated, it gives CASSPSPFEQFF.

There are a few counts of this clonotype. V gene TRBV15 combines with J gene TRBJ2-7; TRBD2 agrees at 8 bases. The CDR3 contains 16 residues. In germline, CDR1 is LNHNV, CDR2 YYDKDF (reference sequence). Trimming at V came to 2 bases and at J to 2 bases, leaving 8 bases not matched to a gene. This CDR3 reads CATSRRTSSTPYEQYF. For the CDR3, the DNA is TGTGCCACCAGCAGACGGACTAGCTCTACTCCCTACGAGCAGTACTTC. The variable domain in full, completed from reference TRBV15 and TRBJ2-7, reads DAMVIQNPRYQVTQFGKPVTLSCSQTLNHNVMYWYQQKSSQAPKLLFHYYDKDFNNEADTPDNFQSRRPNTSFCFLDIRSPGLGDTAMYLCATSRRTSSTPYEQYFGPGTRLTVT.

The chain carries TRBV14 and TRBJ2-7, with D possibly being TRBD2 (5 bases). Germline-derived CDR1 and CDR2 are SGHDN and FVKESK. This CDR3 comprises 15 residues. The V gene lost 3 bases and the J gene lost 0 bases, with 12 bases spanning the gap. The CDR3 protein is CASSHLARSSYEQYF. In DNA form, the CDR3 reads TGTGCCAGCAGCCACTTAGCGAGGAGCTCCTACGAGCAGTACTTC.

The chain couples TRBV7-2 to TRBJ2-3; TRBD2 matches at 9 bases. V lost 2 bases, J lost 0 bases, and 9 bases stayed unmatched. The germline V gene has CDR1 SGHTA and CDR2 FQGNSA. This CDR3 region has 18 residues. The CDR3: CASSLRLVAGGSTDTQYF. The CDR3 coding sequence is TGTGCCAGCAGCTTACGTCTGGTCGCGGGAGGGAGCACAGATACGCAGTATTTT.

As concerns this clonotype: At one end, the junction sequence differs from germline, possibly due to a read error. V is TRBV5-6 and J is TRBJ2-6; D is unclear. The CDR3 is 15 amino acids. The germline V gene has CDR1 SGHDT and CDR2 YYEEEE. Here the CDR3 DNA reads TGTGTCAGCAGCTTAGTGAACTCTGGGGCCAACGTCCTGACTTTC. Encoded protein: CVSSLVNSGANVLTF.

This clonotype has only a few counts. This sequence joins TRBV6-5 and TRBJ1-1, with D unresolved. Trimming took 0 bases from V and 0 from J, leaving 8 bases between them. This CDR3 is built from 15 residues. Germline V lookup: CDR1 MNHEY, CDR2 SVGAGI. CDR3 in amino acids: CASSYSSGLNTEAFF. The CDR3 nucleotides read TGTGCCAGCAGTTACTCATCCGGGCTGAACACTGAAGCTTTCTTT.

V gene TRBV12-3 or TRBV12-4 combines with J gene TRBJ1-1, with D possibly matching TRBD1 (5 bases). The CDR3 extends over 17 amino acids. V lost 6 bases and J lost 1, with 21 bases in between. As DNA, the CDR3 is TGTGCCAGCAGCCCTTCTTGGGGCGCTTCGGGGAACACTGAAGCTTTCTTT. It is translated as CASSPSWGASGNTEAFF.

This chain links TRBV10-3 with TRBJ1-2; D is unclear. Germline-derived CDR1 and CDR2 are ENHRY and SYGVKD. The CDR3 is made up of 14 amino acids. V was trimmed by 5 bases and J by 8 bases, leaving 18 bases between them. DNA for the CDR3: TGTGCCATCAGTCCCTTTACACCGGGAGCAGGCTACACCTTC. As protein: CAISPFTPGAGYTF.